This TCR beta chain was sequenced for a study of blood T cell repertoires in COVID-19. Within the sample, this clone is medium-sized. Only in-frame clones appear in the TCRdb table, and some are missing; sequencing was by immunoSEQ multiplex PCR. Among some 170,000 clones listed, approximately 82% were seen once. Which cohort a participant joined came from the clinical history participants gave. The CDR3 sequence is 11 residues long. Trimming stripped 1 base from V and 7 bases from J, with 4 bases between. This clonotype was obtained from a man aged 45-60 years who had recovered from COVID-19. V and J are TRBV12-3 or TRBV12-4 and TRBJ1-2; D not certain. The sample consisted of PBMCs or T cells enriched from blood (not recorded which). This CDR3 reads CASSLGAGYTF. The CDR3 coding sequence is TGTGCCAGCAGTTTAGGGGCTGGCTACACCTTC.